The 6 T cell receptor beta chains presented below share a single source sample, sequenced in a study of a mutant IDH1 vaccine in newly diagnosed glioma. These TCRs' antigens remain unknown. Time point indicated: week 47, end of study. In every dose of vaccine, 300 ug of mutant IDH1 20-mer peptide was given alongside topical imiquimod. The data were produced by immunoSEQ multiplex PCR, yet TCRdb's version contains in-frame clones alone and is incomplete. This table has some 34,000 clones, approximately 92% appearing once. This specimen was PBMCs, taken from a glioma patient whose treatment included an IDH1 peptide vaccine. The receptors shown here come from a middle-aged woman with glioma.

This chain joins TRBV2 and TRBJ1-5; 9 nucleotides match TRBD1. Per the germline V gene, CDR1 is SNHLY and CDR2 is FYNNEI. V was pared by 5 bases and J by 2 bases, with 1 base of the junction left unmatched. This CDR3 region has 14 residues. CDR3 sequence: CASSRQGGNQPQHF. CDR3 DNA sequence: TGTGCCAGCAGTAGACAGGGGGGCAATCAGCCCCAGCATTTT.

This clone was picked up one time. Written as DNA, the CDR3 is TGTGCCAGCGCTGGGCAGGGCAATCAGCCCCAGCATTTT. Translation gives CASAGQGNQPQHF. This rearrangement joins TRBV19 to TRBJ1-5; D not certain. Germline V CDR1 and CDR2: LNHDA, SQIVND (reference sequence). The CDR3 totals 13 residues. V shed 9 bases and J shed 2 bases, with 11 bases lying between them.

The CDR3 DNA sequence: TGTGCCAGCAGTGCCCGGACAGGGGGTCCAGATACGCAGTATTTT. Translated: CASSARTGGPDTQYF. V gene TRBV2 combines with J gene TRBJ2-3, with 10 bases fitting TRBD1. Per germline, CDR1 SNHLY and CDR2 FYNNEI. The trim removed 4 bases at V and 4 bases at J, leaving 5 bases unmatched. The CDR3 runs to 15 residues.

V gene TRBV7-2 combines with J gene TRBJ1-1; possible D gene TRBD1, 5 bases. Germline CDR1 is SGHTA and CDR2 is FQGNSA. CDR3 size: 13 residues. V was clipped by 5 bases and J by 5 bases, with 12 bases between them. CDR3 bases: TGTGCCAGCAGCCCTGATGGGGGTACTGAAGCTTTCTTT. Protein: CASSPDGGTEAFF.

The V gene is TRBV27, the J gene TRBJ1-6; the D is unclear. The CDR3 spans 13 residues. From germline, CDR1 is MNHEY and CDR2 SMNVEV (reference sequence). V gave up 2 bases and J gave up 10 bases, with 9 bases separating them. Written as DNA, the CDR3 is TGTGCCAGCAGTTTAGGCTATGCGTCACCCCTCCACTTT. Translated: CASSLGYASPLHF.

CDR3: CASSLGGAGRAEQYF. The CDR3, as DNA: TGTGCCAGCAGCTTGGGTGGGGCCGGGAGGGCCGAGCAGTACTTC. V gene TRBV11-2 combines with J gene TRBJ2-7, with 8 bases identical to TRBD2. The ends lost 3 bases at V and 6 bases at J; junction bases unmatched: 10. The CDR3 sequence is 15 residues long. From germline, CDR1 is SGHAT and CDR2 FQNNGV.